This T cell receptor (beta chain) was recovered during a study of cytomegalovirus exposure and HLA in healthy donors. Study outcomes and limitations: Immune exposure information available was restricted to CMV serostatus. Many donors shared some public TCRs, even though most TCR sequences were rare. Cytomegalovirus association was listed for around 170 TCR beta chains. The classifier reportedly diagnosed cytomegalovirus status with high sensitivity and specificity.

The sample holds one count of this clone. No antigen is known for it. The PCR used 60 Vbeta and 13 Jbeta primers. The protocol was immunoSEQ multiplex PCR, while the TCRdb copy is restricted to in-frame clones and leaves out a portion. This table has some 96,000 clones, roughly 79% appearing once. Per germline, CDR1 MDHEN and CDR2 SYDVKM. V gave up 5 bases and J gave up 5 bases; unmatched junction bases: 6. The length of the CDR3 is 14 residues. V gene TRBV28 combines with J gene TRBJ1-1; 9 bases fit TRBD1. The sequence derives from a middle-aged man in good health and CMV-seronegative. The source material was PBMCs. The CDR3 DNA sequence: TGTGCCAGCAGTATACAGGGGGCGAGGACTGAAGCTTTCTTT. The encoded protein is CASSIQGARTEAFF.